The table lists the clone carrying this T cell receptor beta chain with a few counts. The antigen remains unidentified. This specimen belongs to a study of T-cell memory formation after mild COVID-19. Study-level information: TCR clusters mostly belonged to single donors.

Barcoded TCR alpha and TCR beta cDNA libraries with UMIs came from 5'RACE using constant-segment primers. TCRdb re-analysed the 5' RACE reads in MiXCR, keeping a single row per CDR3 protein. The table records about 130,000 distinct CDR3 sequences, approximately 6.3% of them present only once. Study-level results: CM and EM subsets held most contracting CD4+ clones; EMRA held CD8+ ones. Prior to infection, memory already included some responding clones, suggesting cross-reactive memory joined.

Germline CDR1 is SGHRS and CDR2 is YFSETQ. CDR3 size: 14 residues. Trimming took 1 base from V and 2 from J, leaving 9 bases between them. This TCR derives from an adult woman who had mild COVID-19 (a few samples of this study predate the infection). Cell type and time point are not known. The chain links TRBV5-1 to TRBJ2-5, with D tentatively TRBD1 (6 bases). Sequenced material: PBMCs or a T cell subset sorted from them (not recorded which). CDR3 region: CASSLPGVQETQYF. The DNA of the CDR3 is TGCGCCAGCAGCTTGCCAGGGGTACAAGAGACCCAGTACTTC.